The present T cell receptor beta chain was sequenced within a study of cytomegalovirus exposure and HLA in healthy donors. Study details: Unique TCR beta sequences numbering fewer than 130 million came from around 180 million T cells in an earlier analysis.

As regards this clone: Its target is unknown.

PCR primers comprised 60 Vbeta and 13 Jbeta primers. The repertoire was sequenced with immunoSEQ multiplex PCR; TCRdb's copy has only in-frame clones and lacks some. The table has 100,000 to 150,000 clones, 75% to 90% seen once. Study-level results: Highest at DRB1 and lowest at HLA-C, TCR association rates differed among HLA loci in a later analysis. Prediction of most subjects' HLA-A and HLA-B alleles by TCR beta sequences was reportedly accurate.

Trimming removed 3 bases from V and 4 bases from J, with 10 bases in between. The germline V gene encodes CDR1 SNHLY and CDR2 FYNNEI. The CDR3 consists of 14 residues. The chain combines TRBV2 with TRBJ1-5; D ambiguous. This receptor was obtained from a man younger than 40 in good health and CMV-seropositive. Material for sequencing was PBMCs. CDR3 coding DNA: TGTGCCAGCAGTGATGTCCGGGGAAATCAGCCCCAGCATTTT. This gives the protein CASSDVRGNQPQHF.